This T cell receptor (beta chain) is drawn from a study of regulatory T cells in long-lasting Graves disease. Assembly of TCR beta libraries relied on iRepertoire HTBI primers together with Arm-PCR of CDR3 regions. In TCRdb, the multiplex PCR reads were re-called with MiXCR into one record per CDR3 protein. There are some 320,000 distinct CDR3 sequences in the sample; about 20% occur only once, and about 39% lies in the top ten. Study results and caveats: There were preferences for TRBV28, TRBJ1-2 and TRBJ2-5 in persistent disease.

Time point indicated: newly diagnosed GD, antithyroid drugs for less than 3 months. After RNA was extracted from PBMCs, the TCR library was made from it. The diagnosis of Graves' disease used American Thyroid Association guidelines. The ends lost 2 bases at V and 5 bases at J; junction bases unmatched: 6. The CDR3 totals 15 residues. Germline V CDR1 and CDR2: MNHEY, SVGEGT. Comment on this clonotype: Its specificity is not known.

Specimen: peripheral blood mononuclear cells (PBMCs), collected at new diagnosis, from a patient treated with antithyroid drugs. J is TRBJ2-1 and V is TRBV6-2 or TRBV6-3, with 7 bases lining up with TRBD2. This TCR was sampled from a female donor with Graves disease. CDR3 loop: CASSYPGLVDNEQFF. The CDR3 DNA reads as TGTGCCAGCAGTTACCCTGGACTAGTAGACAATGAGCAGTTCTTC.